This entry features one T cell receptor beta chain sequence. This clonotype was picked up a small number of times. Its antigen remains undetermined. Base qualities are missing; no much larger clone stands one base away. From the cysteine through the phenylalanine, the CDR3 covers 17 amino acids. Just the 51-base CDR3 DNA is kept, in frame starting at base 1. Taken from the germline V gene, the CDR1 and CDR2 loops are MNHEY and SVGAGI. Relative to germline, V is 1 base shorter and J is 0 bases shorter, with 10 bases between their ends. This sample was taken from a study of patients and donors after allogeneic stem cell transplantation (dated by TCRdb to 2020 to 2021). Library preparation was by RT-PCR. Sequencing used a NextSeq 550. TCRdb reworked the public reads: Q25 trimming with fastp, MiXCR clone assembly, productive beta chains retained. Each entry is one CDR3 protein sequence, shown with its most common DNA and genes. Counted in this sample were approximately 140,000 distinct CDR3 sequences; about 40% of them appeared once. The ten largest clones represent around 50% of the sample.

The receptor was derived from a human donor who was either an allogeneic HSCT recipient or a stem cell or donor lymphocyte infusion donor (not recorded which). It is not recorded whose cells these are; they may come from a transplant donor. Sequenced material: blood, either unsorted or a sorted T cell fraction (not recorded which). This chain is built from TRBV6-5 and TRBJ1-6; the D gene cannot be named for sure. CDR3 reads: CASSYFGRGSYNSPLHF. The DNA sequence is given as TGTGCCAGCAGTTACTTCGGACGGGGCTCCTATAATTCACCCCTCCACTTT.